The entry that follows covers one T cell receptor beta chain sequence. How the authors handled the data: Estimates of nucleated cell counts were drawn from the amplification of reference gene primers. Here immunoSEQ multiplex PCR was the method, and the copy in TCRdb shows in-frame clones only, minus some. The V and J calls and clone size were taken over from that table, and D and trimming were inferred from the DNA. This table has about 97,000 clones, about 72% appearing once. The entry originates in a study of blood T cell repertoires in COVID-19. Study details: Samples came from the United States, Italy and Spain, spanning acute and convalescent COVID-19. The cDNA or gDNA used as material had been derived from T cells, B-cell-depleted T cells, or PBMCs.

The TCR was taken from a man aged 60 to 69 with active or convalescent COVID-19. Material: peripheral blood.

The CDR3 protein is CSVDGEDGYTF. In DNA, the CDR3 is TGCAGCGTTGACGGGGAAGATGGCTACACCTTC. J is TRBJ1-2 and V is TRBV29-1; the D is unclear. The length of the CDR3 is 11 residues. CDR1 and CDR2 (germline): SQVTM, ANQGSEA. Trimming pared 3 bases from V and 6 bases from J, leaving 8 bases between.